This T cell receptor beta chain was retrieved from a study of Graves' ophthalmopathy and Graves' hyperthyroidism. The sample holds a few counts of this clonotype. From RNA, the CDR3 regions of TCR beta chains were amplified and sequenced. Second-round multiplex PCR came after first-round RT-PCR with HTBI primers. TCRdb re-analysed the multiplex PCR reads in MiXCR, keeping a single row per CDR3 protein. The sample lists roughly 380,000 distinct CDR3 sequences, roughly 14% occurring once. Germline V gene data show CDR1 as SGDLS and CDR2 as YYNGEE. Trimming took off 3 bases at V and 3 bases at J, with 15 bases between the two ends. The CDR3 runs 16 residues.

Sequenced sample: peripheral blood. The TCR comes from a woman aged 18-30 years with stable Graves' hyperthyroidism. The chain recombines TRBV9 with TRBJ2-2; D might be TRBD1 (5 bases). CDR3 loop: CASSERPGFDTGELFF. DNA for the CDR3: TGTGCCAGCAGCGAACGCCCAGGGTTTGACACCGGGGAGCTGTTTTTT.